This T cell receptor beta chain was identified in a study of T cell repertoires in cytomegalovirus infection. At the level of the study: A matching HLA type, together with CMV infection, was signaled by public TCR beta signatures.

TCRdb processed the reads anew with MiXCR; each CDR3 protein has one entry. The sample lists about 530,000 distinct CDR3 sequences; more than 25% were seen once. The CDR3 spans 17 residues. CDR1 MNHEY and CDR2 SMNVEV come from the germline V gene (reference sequence). V shed 4 bases, J shed 0 bases, and the junction held 12 bases outside the gene matches. This chain connects TRBV27 to TRBJ2-7, with TRBD1 identical over 7 bases. The sequenced sample was PBMCs. This clonotype was obtained from a human donor in good health (CMV status not recorded). Some clones in this sample may be carry-over from other donors' samples. CDR3: CASSSITDRASSYEQYF. CDR3 DNA sequence: TGTGCCAGCAGTTCAATCACAGACAGGGCTAGCTCCTACGAGCAGTACTTC.